This T cell receptor beta chain was observed in a study of CD8 T cells in ankylosing spondylitis. This clonotype was seen many times. What it binds is unknown. The V and J ends lost 6 bases and 4 bases, in that order; junction bases with no gene match: 11. Germline V gene data show CDR1 as MDHEN and CDR2 as SYDVKM. The CDR3 runs to 16 residues. Quantitative 5'-RACE with molecular barcodes generated TCR beta libraries. One entry per CDR3 protein, called by TCRdb with MiXCR from the 5' RACE reads. The table includes under 400,000 distinct CDR3 sequences, approximately 10% detected once. General observations from the study: Made up of about eight highly homologous variants, a TCR beta motif appeared characteristic of ankylosing spondylitis blood. Reportedly, matched ankylosing spondylitis synovial fluid was significantly enriched for disease-linked clones.

The sequenced sample was blood, either unsorted or a sorted T cell fraction (not recorded which). This clonotype was obtained from a female donor with ankylosing spondylitis or in good health (not recorded which). The V and J genes are TRBV28 and TRBJ2-1, with 8 bases that match TRBD2. Written as DNA, the CDR3 is TGTGCCAGCAGCTTCCCTTGGGCGGGAGGTTACAATGAGCAGTTCTTC. Protein: CASSFPWAGGYNEQFF.